This T cell receptor beta chain was sequenced in a study of monozygotic twins with inflammatory bowel disease. Study-level findings and limits: Versus healthy twins, IBD patients showed fewer clonotypes shared with others, especially with disease activity. IBD patients displayed reduced TCRbeta diversity (inverse Simpson) when set against healthy co-twins.

Per germline, CDR1 MNHEY and CDR2 SVGAGI. The CDR3 is 15 amino acids. From roughly 4,000 ng of total RNA, each TCR library was prepared. UMIs that had a 6-nucleotide sample barcode were put in using template switching. Using the 5' RACE reads, TCRdb records one entry per CDR3 protein without DNA. The table counts hundreds of thousands of distinct CDR3 sequences; about 2.6% lies in the top ten. In regard to this clonotype: Antigen: not known.

Sequencing was carried out using blood. The receptor was derived from a human donor with ulcerative colitis or Crohn's disease, or a healthy co-twin of an affected twin (not recorded which). This chain links TRBV6-5 with TRBJ2-1; there is no DNA to check the TCRdb D call of TRBD2. CDR3 in amino acids: CASTSSESSYNEQFF.